This TCR beta chain was sequenced in a study of long-term antiretroviral therapy in people with HIV. Overall study results and limits: Dominating the repertoire at all time points were the clones that expanded before ART. From the mid-2000s to the late 2010s, blood was obtained, possibly while participants received older ART regimens.

Trimming removed 2 bases from V and 6 bases from J; junction bases left unmatched: 3. Germline V CDR1 and CDR2: MNHEY, SVGAGI. This CDR3 has 13 amino acids. In regard to this clone: Antigen unknown.

Researchers ran immunoSEQ v3.0 at survey level. A per-sample goal of roughly 40,000-50,000 T-cell genomes was targeted by sequencing. The protocol was immunoSEQ multiplex PCR, while the TCRdb copy is restricted to in-frame clones and leaves out a portion. This repertoire shows fewer than 40,000 clones, around 79% found once; its top ten account for approximately 3.2%. This receptor was identified in a man aged 18 to 35 with HIV. Sequenced here: unsorted PBMCs, sampled 1.9 years after starting antiretroviral therapy. The chain is built from TRBV6-5 and TRBJ1-2, with TRBD1 matching over 7 bases. In nucleotides, the CDR3 is TGTGCCAGCAGTTACAGGGGGCCGAATGGCTACACCTTC. This gives the protein CASSYRGPNGYTF.